The text below deals with one T cell receptor (beta chain). What it binds is unknown. Cells sorted as Tregs were CD4+, CD25+ and CD127-/low. V was shortened by 8 bases and J by 8 bases, with 18 bases between the two germline ends. This CDR3 spans 13 amino acids. The TRBV12-4/TRBJ1-2 clonotypes were amplified using barcode primers with ligated adaptors. TCRdb independently ran MiXCR on the multiplex PCR reads; one entry per CDR3 protein. The sample yields about 2,000 distinct CDR3 sequences, 18% seen once. Overall study findings and caveats: Tumor-infiltrating Treg TCR alpha and beta sequences overlapped most with tumor naive CD4+ T cells, then blood naive.

The J gene is TRBJ1-2, the V gene TRBV12-3 or TRBV12-4; no reliable D call. This clonotype was sampled from a female donor with breast cancer. Sequencing was done on a sample of Tregs sorted from blood. CDR3 nucleotide sequence: TGTGCCAGCGGTCCCCTACCCCGAGAGGGCTACACCTTC. It yields the protein CASGPLPREGYTF.